A selection of T cell receptor beta chains follows, all from one sample in a study of blood T cell repertoires in COVID-19. TCRdb's table, derived via immunoSEQ multiplex PCR, lists solely in-frame clones and lacks some. This table has approximately 310,000 clones, roughly 85% appearing once. Sample: PBMCs or T cells enriched from blood (not recorded which). The receptors come from a woman in her 30s who had been exposed to COVID-19. CDR3s leave out the opening cysteine and the closing phenylalanine or tryptophan.

J: TRBJ1-2; V: TRBV6-2/TRBV6-3; CDR3: ASSSFRQQSNYGYT
J: TRBJ2-5; V: TRBV27; CDR3: ASSPRTGKGETQY
J: TRBJ1-2; V: TRBV11-2; CDR3: ASSLVRGSNYGYT
J: TRBJ2-3; V: TRBV30; CDR3: ACYTSSSTDTQY
J: TRBJ1-3; V: TRBV2; CDR3: ASSQGLLSSGNTIY
J: TRBJ1-2; V: TRBV9; CDR3: ASSVDQGDGYT
J: TRBJ2-7; V: TRBV9; CDR3: ASSVTYRSGPGETQY
J: TRBJ2-1; V: TRBV19; CDR3: ASQTLAGPQREQF
J: TRBJ1-5; V: TRBV28; CDR3: ASTPGGWYNQPQH
J: TRBJ2-1; V: TRBV5-1; CDR3: ASSLEASGPNEQF
J: TRBJ1-1; V: TRBV6-6; CDR3: ASSYPGGSSVARAF
J: TRBJ2-3; V: TRBV4-2; CDR3: ASSQERISFDTDTQY
J: TRBJ1-1; V: TRBV6-5; CDR3: ASSPGQGWNTEAF
J: TRBJ1-2; V: TRBV7-3; CDR3: ASKTSGTGVEGYT
J: TRBJ1-3; V: TRBV19; CDR3: ASSFDNRSGNTIY
J: TRBJ1-3; V: TRBV7-6; CDR3: ASSQDPGLLSGNTIY
J: TRBJ1-1; V: TRBV6-4; CDR3: ASSIDREAAAF
J: TRBJ2-7; V: TRBV12-3/TRBV12-4; CDR3: ASSPGTYEQY
J: TRBJ1-3; V: TRBV11-2; CDR3: ASSLGGTYRSGNTIY
J: TRBJ2-1; V: TRBV4-3; CDR3: ASSPLAGDYNEQF
J: TRBJ1-4; V: TRBV6-2/TRBV6-3; CDR3: ASSRQDLGKLF